This TCR beta chain was recorded in a study of spatial heterogeneity in lung cancer (dated by TCRdb to between 2018 and 2021). With respect to the entire study: Samples were obtained from about 69 patients with early-stage, untreated non-small cell lung cancer from the lung TRACERx cohort. At surgery, both alpha and beta chains were TCR-sequenced in approximately 210 tumor regions, 64 matched nontumor lung samples and 56 PBMC samples. The study linked features of the TCR repertoire to counts of nonsynonymous mutations, which were determined by whole-exome sequencing of tumor tissue. Follow-up PBMC samples were sequenced whenever the samples were available, and the median time to follow-up was about 25 months after resection. The study quantitatively compared TCR alpha and beta repertoires across multiple tumor regions, matched nontumor lung and blood in non-small cell lung cancer. More beta-chain than alpha-chain transcripts were consistently detected, likely reflecting higher beta-chain transcript abundance. In the raw uncorrected reads, each unique combination of TCR and UMI appeared on average more than ten times.

Libraries were made using 5' RACE. The run used a NextSeq 500. In the TCR library protocol, a unique molecular identifier was attached to each TCR cDNA molecule so that PCR and sequencing errors could be corrected. The source study handled its data this way. TCR identification, UMI-based error correction and CDR3 extraction were all carried out with Decombinator tools. TCRs above a frequency of 2 per 1,000, corresponding to the top 1% of the tumor frequency distribution, were defined as expanded. Each repertoire was subsampled 100 times to 5,000 TCRs, after which Renyi diversity was computed with the R vegan package. To build CDR3 similarity networks, amino acid triplet string-kernel similarity was used, and CDR3s were connected when their pairwise similarity was above 0.82. TCRdb applied fastp at Q25 and MiXCR to the public reads, then kept only in-frame beta chains. Each record represents a unique CDR3 protein, reported with the most common genes and DNA among its rows. The V and J calls, along with clone size, are taken from TCRdb and not from the paper's own processing. This sample holds more than 75,000 distinct CDR3 sequences; approximately 19% were observed only once. The ten largest clones take up 21% of the sample.

The germline V gene encodes CDR1 SQVTM and CDR2 ANQGSEA. The germline V and J ends show losses of 4 bases and 5 bases respectively, and no gene match explains 6 bases of the junction. The CDR3 runs 13 residues from the cysteine to the phenylalanine. Of all the DNA, just the CDR3 is kept, 39 bases in frame from base 1. The time point label here, explained by the study, means: blood at routine non-recurrence follow-up after resection. For TCR sequencing, whole RNA was extracted from tumor and nontumor lung tissue, or from cryopreserved PBMC samples, and no cell sorting was done. Only patients with enough RNA available from two or more tumor regions were chosen for TCR sequencing. Overall study results and their limits: Ubiquitous expanded tumor TCRs were found in blood more often at tumor resection than at routine follow-up. Only around 14 patients were included in the comparisons of baseline and follow-up blood repertoires. Additional single-cell paired TCR alpha and beta sequencing was considered necessary to confirm, at a functional level, the hypothesis that regional TCRs recognize regional mutations.

As to this clonotype: No cognate antigen has been identified for it. No much larger clone exists at a distance of one base, and base qualities are not known.

The chain is encoded by TRBV29-1 joined to TRBJ2-5, and 8 bases in between align with TRBD1. This specimen was PBMCs, taken at follow-up. This clonotype was obtained from a male donor with early-stage non-small cell lung cancer. The CDR3 in this case is CSVGQGIRETQYF. Here is the DNA: TGCAGCGTTGGACAGGGGATAAGGGAGACCCAGTACTTC.